Shown below are 10 T cell receptor beta chains from a single sample sequenced in a study of metastatic and nonmetastatic thyroid tumors. MiXCR re-clonotyped the PCR reads for TCRdb. The table records about 70,000 clones, more than 15% of them present only once. Thyroid surgery was performed in patients who had received no treatment beforehand. Sequencing was performed on blood. Receptor source: a female donor with papillary thyroid cancer or a benign thyroid nodule (not recorded which). Some clones in this sample may be carry-over from other donors' samples.

This clone has a count of ten or more. The rearrangement joins TRBV19 to TRBJ2-7, with D possibly being TRBD2 (5 bases). Germline values: CDR1 LNHDA, CDR2 SQIVND (reference sequence). The CDR3 is 13 residues long. Trimming removed 2 bases from V and 2 bases from J, with 7 bases in between. CDR3 DNA sequence: TGTGCCAGTAGTATACAGCGGACCTACGAGCAGTACTTC. Amino acid sequence: CASSIQRTYEQYF.

The chain employs TRBV20-1 and TRBJ1-6; perhaps TRBD1 as D (6 bases). V was clipped by 3 bases and J by 3 bases, with 12 bases between them. The germline V gene has CDR1 DFQATT and CDR2 SNEGSKA (reference sequence). This CDR3 contains 15 residues. CDR3 in amino acids: CSAREDSLYNSPLHF. In DNA, the CDR3 is TGCAGTGCTAGGGAGGACAGCCTCTATAATTCACCCCTCCACTTT.

This clone was seen ten or more times. The J gene is TRBJ2-7, the V gene TRBV27, with 7 bases matching TRBD1. The CDR3 contains 13 residues. V lost 5 bases and J lost 4; bases outside the gene matches: 5. The germline V gene has CDR1 MNHEY and CDR2 SMNVEV (reference sequence). The CDR3 sequence: CASSEPTGYEQYF. The DNA for the CDR3 is TGTGCCAGCAGTGAACCGACAGGGTACGAGCAGTACTTC.

This clone was recorded many times. The CDR3 DNA follows: TGTGCCACCAGTGATGGGACTACCGTTTACAATGAGCAGTTCTTC. Amino acid sequence: CATSDGTTVYNEQFF. The chain has TRBV24-1 and TRBJ2-1; 7 positions agree with TRBD2. Germline V gene sequence: CDR1 KGHDR, CDR2 SFDVKD. The CDR3 loop spans 15 amino acids. Trimming took 3 bases from V and 4 from J; bases not matched to a gene: 5.

This clone was detected many times. The chain joins TRBV5-6 to TRBJ1-5, with TRBD1 as a possible D gene (5 bases). The CDR3 spans 14 residues. The V end lost 0 bases, the J end lost 7 bases, and 11 bases lay between the germline ends. Germline CDR1 is SGHDT and CDR2 is YYEEEE. The CDR3 nucleotides are TGTGCCAGCAGCTTGGGTTGGGGGAGCCAGCCCCAGCATTTT. It specifies CASSLGWGSQPQHF.

This clone was counted ten times or more. This chain uses TRBV5-6 with TRBJ1-2, with a weak D call TRBD1 (5 bases). Germline loops: CDR1 SGHDT, CDR2 YYEEEE. V was pared by 5 bases and J by 4 bases, with 9 bases between. The CDR3 runs 12 residues. The CDR3 loop reads CASSRGTYGYTF. CDR3 DNA sequence: TGTGCCAGCAGTCGAGGGACCTATGGCTACACCTTC.

This clone was found a few times. The chain has TRBV19 and TRBJ2-1, with D unclear. The germline V gene encodes CDR1 LNHDA and CDR2 SQIVND (reference sequence). V was trimmed by 4 bases and J by 8 bases, leaving 9 bases between them. The CDR3 spans 12 residues. CDR3 nucleotides: TGTGCCAGTAGTAAAGTCGCCCATGAGCAGTTCTTC. This encodes CASSKVAHEQFF.

This clone showed up many times. DNA for the CDR3: TGTGCCAGCAGCCACGGGACTAGTTCGGCCGGGGAGCTGTTTTTT. It encodes CASSHGTSSAGELFF. The genes are TRBV4-2 and TRBJ2-2; 8 bases agree with TRBD2. After removal of 3 bases from V and 6 bases from J, the junction contained 6 bases not matched to a gene. The germline V gene encodes CDR1 LGHNA and CDR2 YNFKEQ. The CDR3 has 15 residues.

The sample holds many counts of this clone. This chain uses TRBV2 with TRBJ2-7; 7 bases line up with TRBD1. Trimming took 3 bases from V and 2 from J; bases not matched to a gene: 1. Germline loops: CDR1 SNHLY, CDR2 FYNNEI. CDR3 length equals 13 residues. DNA of the CDR3: TGTGCCAGCAGTGAGGACAGGACCTACGAGCAGTACTTC. This sequence encodes CASSEDRTYEQYF.

The chain is built from TRBV3-1 and TRBJ1-2; tentative D call: TRBD1 (6 bases). This CDR3 region has 14 residues. Germline-derived CDR1 and CDR2 are LGHDT and YNNKEL (reference sequence). V was trimmed by 1 base and J by 8 bases, leaving 14 bases between them. CDR3 sequence reads: CASSQGGGGQGYTF. CDR3 coding DNA: TGTGCCAGCAGCCAAGGTGGAGGGGGGCAAGGCTACACCTTC.